Each of the 28 T cell receptor beta chains below was sequenced from the same sample in a study of naive and memory T cell subsets. An equimolar mix of two oligonucleotides served as the beta constant-region primer for TRBC1 and TRBC2. Each CDR3 protein is one row after TCRdb ran MiXCR on the UMI-ligation and nested PCR reads. The sample holds 130,000 to 150,000 distinct CDR3 sequences, over 15% seen once. Sample: naive CD4+ T cells from blood. The origin of the receptors is a human donor in good health.

This clonotype was detected only a few times. The chain couples TRBV5-1 to TRBJ2-7, with 8 bases lining up with TRBD2. V lost 5 bases, J lost 2 bases, and 6 bases stayed unmatched. This CDR3 is built from 14 residues. Germline V gene sequence: CDR1 SGHRS, CDR2 YFSETQ. CDR3 loop: CASRPGGVPYEQYF. CDR3 sequence (DNA): TGCGCCAGCAGACCGGGGGGGGTTCCCTACGAGCAGTACTTC.

This clonotype was seen more than once but under ten times. The genes are TRBV30 and TRBJ1-1; possibly TRBD1 for D (5 bases). The CDR3 is 14 residues long. Trimming removed 1 base from V and 2 bases from J, with 11 bases in between. Germline assignment: CDR1 GTSNPN and CDR2 SVGIG (reference sequence). The DNA of the CDR3 is TGTGCCTGGAGTGGACAGAGGCCCAACACTGAAGCTTTCTTT. Its translation: CAWSGQRPNTEAFF.

This clonotype has at least ten counts. The chain employs TRBV20-1 and TRBJ2-5; the D is unclear. With 1 base removed from V and 4 bases from J, the gap between germline ends came to 4 bases. Germline V lookup: CDR1 DFQATT, CDR2 SNEGSKA (reference sequence). This CDR3 has 11 amino acids. This CDR3 reads CSARAGETQYF. CDR3 coding DNA: TGCAGTGCTAGAGCCGGAGAGACCCAGTACTTC.

The gene calls are TRBV4-2 and TRBJ1-2; 9 bases line up with TRBD1. Looked up from germline, CDR1 is LGHNA and CDR2 is YNFKEQ. The CDR3 extends over 15 amino acids. Losses at the gene ends were 0 bases for V and 2 bases for J; bases not matched to a gene: 1. CDR3 amino acids: CASSQDGQGNYGYTF. The CDR3 DNA follows: TGTGCCAGCAGCCAAGACGGACAGGGGAACTATGGCTACACCTTC.

This clonotype came up a few times. This sequence joins TRBV7-6 and TRBJ1-1, with D possibly matching TRBD1 (5 bases). V was trimmed by 0 bases and J by 5 bases, leaving 10 bases between them. Germline CDR1 SGHVS, CDR2 FNYEAQ. This CDR3 is 14 amino acids long. CDR3 DNA sequence: TGTGCCAGCAGCTTAGCTCTTGGGGCAACTGAAGCTTTCTTT. Its translation: CASSLALGATEAFF.

This clonotype has just a few counts. The genes are TRBV5-1 and TRBJ2-2; D not certain. The CDR3 has 20 residues. The germline V gene encodes CDR1 SGHRS and CDR2 YFSETQ. Trimming took off 6 bases at V and 3 bases at J, with 30 bases between the two ends. The CDR3 sequence: CASTPNPTPGSLADTGELFF. Here the CDR3 DNA reads TGCGCCAGCACCCCCAACCCCACTCCCGGGTCCCTCGCGGACACCGGGGAGCTGTTTTTT.

This clonotype was seen once. The chain uses TRBV18 and TRBJ1-5; TRBD1 agrees at 8 bases. J was trimmed by 7 bases and V by 6 bases; bases with no gene match: 11. The CDR3 spans 15 residues. CDR1 is KGHSH, CDR2 LQKENI, per germline. As DNA, the CDR3 is TGTGCCAGCTCCCCGACAGGGGAGCTCCGCCAGCCCCAGCATTTT. It is translated as CASSPTGELRQPQHF.

This clonotype was recorded a few times. This rearrangement joins TRBV5-8 to TRBJ1-2; D is possibly TRBD1 (5 bases). CDR1 and CDR2 from the germline V gene are SGHTS and YDEGEE. Between the trimmed V and J ends, which lost 4 bases and 7 bases, there was a span of 17 bases. The CDR3 runs 14 residues. The CDR3 region is CASSPDTPGGGYTF. CDR3 DNA: TGTGCCAGCAGCCCGGACACGCCTGGGGGTGGCTACACCTTC.

This rearrangement joins TRBV29-1 to TRBJ2-3; weak D call: TRBD2 (6 bases). V lost 2 bases, J lost 3 bases, and 15 bases lay in between. From germline, CDR1 is SQVTM and CDR2 ANQGSEA. CDR3 length equals 15 residues. The CDR3 region is CSVEYWGVGTDTQYF. The CDR3 DNA reads as TGCAGCGTTGAATATTGGGGGGTTGGTACAGATACGCAGTATTTT.

This clonotype was seen a handful of times. The chain joins TRBV29-1 to TRBJ2-4, with 11 bases identical to TRBD2. There are 14 residues in the CDR3. Trimming cost V 6 bases and J 0 bases; bases outside gene matches: 1. In germline, CDR1 is SQVTM, CDR2 ANQGSEA. The CDR3 loop reads CSVGTSGAKNIQYF. The DNA for the CDR3 is TGCAGCGTCGGGACTAGCGGAGCCAAAAACATTCAGTACTTC.

The rearrangement links TRBV12-3 or TRBV12-4 to TRBJ2-2; D perhaps matches TRBD1 (6 bases). This CDR3 is 15 amino acids long. Trimming pared 3 bases from V and 2 bases from J, leaving 10 bases between. The CDR3 bases are TGTGCCAGCAGTTTGATACAGGGCAACACCGGGGAGCTGTTTTTT. Its protein product is CASSLIQGNTGELFF.

The rearrangement joins TRBV7-2 to TRBJ2-5; the D is unclear. The CDR3 totals 13 residues. V shed 0 bases and J shed 1 base, with 3 bases lying between them. The germline V gene encodes CDR1 SGHTA and CDR2 FQGNSA. This CDR3 reads CASSLAFQETQYF. CDR3 bases: TGTGCCAGCAGCTTAGCCTTCCAAGAGACCCAGTACTTC.

This sequence joins TRBV20-1 and TRBJ1-1, with 9 positions matching TRBD1. Germline V gene data show CDR1 as DFQATT and CDR2 as SNEGSKA (reference sequence). The CDR3 is made up of 14 amino acids. V dropped 5 bases and J dropped 1; count of bases not matched to a gene: 5. The CDR3 sequence is CSAPGQGPNTEAFF. The CDR3 DNA is TGCAGTGCTCCGGGACAGGGTCCGAACACTGAAGCTTTCTTT.

This clonotype was seen only a few times. The chain carries TRBV20-1 and TRBJ2-5; D is unclear. CDR1 is DFQATT, CDR2 SNEGSKA, per germline (reference sequence). The V gene lost 0 bases and the J gene lost 4 bases, with 9 bases spanning the gap. The CDR3 totals 13 residues. The CDR3 loop reads CSARDGPLETQYF. The DNA of the CDR3 is TGCAGTGCTAGAGATGGCCCCTTAGAGACCCAGTACTTC.

The chain carries TRBV7-2 and TRBJ1-2; TRBD1 agrees at 7 bases. CDR1 SGHTA and CDR2 FQGNSA come from the germline V gene. J gave up 4 bases and V 6 bases, and 8 bases lay outside the gene matches. The CDR3 runs to 14 residues. The CDR3 DNA is TGTGCCAGCAGTCCCCGACAGGGAATCTATGGCTACACCTTC. Amino acids: CASSPRQGIYGYTF.

CDR3 protein: CAISEWVAGESYEQYF. DNA of the CDR3: TGTGCCATCAGTGAGTGGGTAGCGGGAGAATCCTACGAGCAGTACTTC. The chain joins TRBV10-3 to TRBJ2-7; 9 bases fit TRBD2. V dropped 1 base and J dropped 1; count of bases not matched to a gene: 5. This CDR3 has 16 residues. Germline CDR1 and CDR2: ENHRY and SYGVKD.

Points on this clonotype: The junction shows a germline mismatch at one end, possibly a read error. The chain combines TRBV28 with TRBJ1-5, with D possibly being TRBD1 (5 bases). This CDR3 has 17 residues. Germline assignment: CDR1 MDHEN and CDR2 SYDVKM. The chain's CDR3 is CASSLSLVWGSKQPQHF. The DNA of the CDR3 is TGTGCCAGCAGTTTATCCCTCGTATGGGGGAGCAAACAGCCCCAGCATTTT.

The chain couples TRBV2 to TRBJ2-2; possibly TRBD1 for D (6 bases). The V and J ends lost 7 bases and 5 bases respectively, with 14 bases between them. The CDR3 totals 14 residues. CDR1 SNHLY and CDR2 FYNNEI come from the germline V gene. CDR3 DNA sequence: TGTGCCAGCATTTCACAGGGTGGTACCGGGGAGCTGTTTTTT. Translated: CASISQGGTGELFF.

The chain has TRBV29-1 and TRBJ2-3; 8 bases match TRBD1. The ends lost 4 bases at V and 0 bases at J; junction bases unmatched: 9. Germline assignment: CDR1 SQVTM and CDR2 ANQGSEA. The CDR3 length is 16 residues. CDR3 loop: CSVGETGALSTDTQYF. The CDR3 nucleotides are TGCAGCGTTGGGGAGACAGGGGCCCTCAGCACAGATACGCAGTATTTT.

The J gene is TRBJ2-7, the V gene TRBV12-3 or TRBV12-4; 10 bases fit TRBD2. The length of the CDR3 is 14 residues. Germline trimming cut 8 bases from V and 3 bases from J; bases unmatched to any gene: 7. CDR3 bases: TGTGCCAGCCGCCAGCGGGAGGGCCTCTACGAGCAGTACTTC. Residues: CASRQREGLYEQYF.

This chain joins TRBV10-3 and TRBJ2-2, with 9 positions matching TRBD2. This CDR3 has 14 amino acids. V gave up 8 bases and J gave up 5 bases; unmatched junction bases: 6. In germline, CDR1 is ENHRY, CDR2 SYGVKD. CDR3 sequence reads: CAIPGTSRTGELFF. CDR3 in DNA: TGTGCCATCCCGGGGACTAGCCGAACCGGGGAGCTGTTTTTT.

The rearrangement links TRBV5-1 to TRBJ2-5; D uncertain. Trimming shortened V by 0 bases and J by 1 base, and 7 bases separated the two germline ends. The germline V gene encodes CDR1 SGHRS and CDR2 YFSETQ. This CDR3 is built from 14 residues. DNA for the CDR3: TGCGCCAGCAGCTTGGAGGGTTTCCAAGAGACCCAGTACTTC. This codes for CASSLEGFQETQYF.

V is TRBV7-2 and J is TRBJ2-3; 8 nucleotides line up with TRBD2. CDR3 size: 17 residues. From germline, CDR1 is SGHTA and CDR2 FQGNSA. V lost 1 base and J lost 3; bases outside the gene matches: 9. In DNA, the CDR3 is TGTGCCAGCAGCTTAGTGGCAGCGGGAGAGCCAACAGATACGCAGTATTTT. It codes for CASSLVAAGEPTDTQYF. Full variable domain (rest looked up from reference TRBV7-2 and TRBJ2-3): GAGVSQSPSNKVTEKGKDVELRCDPISGHTALYWYRQSLGQGLEFLIYFQGNSAPDKSGLPSDRFSAERTGGSVSTLTIQRTQQEDSAVYLCASSLVAAGEPTDTQYFGPGTRLTVL.

The rearrangement uses TRBV18 and TRBJ2-2; 9 bases agree with TRBD1. CDR1 KGHSH and CDR2 LQKENI come from the germline V gene. The CDR3 runs to 16 residues. After removal of 3 bases from V and 6 bases from J, the junction contained 8 bases not matched to a gene. For the CDR3, the DNA is TGTGCCAGCTCACCTCAGGACAGGGGAGGCGCCGGGGAGCTGTTTTTT. This sequence encodes CASSPQDRGGAGELFF. The variable domain in full, with the rest retrieved from reference TRBV18 and TRBJ2-2, is NAGVMQNPRHLVRRRGQEARLRCSPMKGHSHVYWYRQLPEEGLKFMVYLQKENIIDESGMPKERFSAEFPKEGPSILRIQQVVRGDSAAYFCASSPQDRGGAGELFFGEGSRLTVL.

The CDR3 spells CASSQEVGFYTGELFF. The CDR3 coding sequence is TGTGCCAGCAGCCAAGAAGTGGGGTTCTACACCGGGGAGCTGTTTTTT. The genes are TRBV4-2 and TRBJ2-2, with unresolved D. There are 16 residues in the CDR3. Germline V lookup: CDR1 LGHNA, CDR2 YNFKEQ. V lost 0 bases, J lost 3 bases, and 11 bases lay in between.

The chain links TRBV6-6 to TRBJ1-6, with TRBD1 as a possible D gene (6 bases). Germline values: CDR1 MNHNY, CDR2 SVGAGI (reference sequence). The CDR3 consists of 15 residues. Trimming took 0 bases from V and 3 from J, leaving 6 bases between them. For the CDR3, the DNA is TGTGCCAGCAGTTACTCACAGGGCTATAATTCACCCCTCCACTTT. Translated, it gives CASSYSQGYNSPLHF.

The chain is built from TRBV12-3 or TRBV12-4 and TRBJ1-5; 11 bases align to TRBD1. The CDR3 totals 16 residues. V gave up 1 base and J gave up 7 bases; unmatched junction bases: 6. The CDR3 here is CASSLVGQGARQPQHF. DNA for the CDR3: TGTGCCAGCAGTTTAGTTGGACAGGGGGCTCGGCAGCCCCAGCATTTT.

V gene TRBV29-1 combines with J gene TRBJ2-7, with 8 bases that match TRBD1. The CDR3 totals 13 residues. Per germline, CDR1 SQVTM and CDR2 ANQGSEA. Losses at the gene ends were 5 bases for V and 5 bases for J; bases not matched to a gene: 8. Here the CDR3 reads CSVWPQGANEQYF. The CDR3 DNA sequence: TGCAGCGTTTGGCCCCAGGGGGCGAACGAGCAGTACTTC.